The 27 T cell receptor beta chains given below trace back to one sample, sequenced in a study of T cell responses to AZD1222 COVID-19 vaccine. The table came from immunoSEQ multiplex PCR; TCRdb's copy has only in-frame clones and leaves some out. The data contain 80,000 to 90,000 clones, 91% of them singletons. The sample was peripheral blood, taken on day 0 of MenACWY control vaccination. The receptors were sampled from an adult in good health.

CDR3: CAISDGLSYNEQFF. CDR3 sequence (DNA): TGTGCCATCAGTGACGGGCTGTCCTACAATGAGCAGTTCTTC. The chain employs TRBV10-3 and TRBJ2-1; D is uncertain. V gave up 3 bases and J gave up 1 base, with 7 bases separating them. Germline loops: CDR1 ENHRY, CDR2 SYGVKD. The CDR3 is 14 residues long.

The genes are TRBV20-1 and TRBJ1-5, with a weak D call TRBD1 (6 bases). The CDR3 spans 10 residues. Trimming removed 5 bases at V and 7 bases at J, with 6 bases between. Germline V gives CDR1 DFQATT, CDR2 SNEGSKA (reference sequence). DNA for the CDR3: TGCAGTGCTGGGGGCCAGCCCCAGCATTTT. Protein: CSAGGQPQHF.

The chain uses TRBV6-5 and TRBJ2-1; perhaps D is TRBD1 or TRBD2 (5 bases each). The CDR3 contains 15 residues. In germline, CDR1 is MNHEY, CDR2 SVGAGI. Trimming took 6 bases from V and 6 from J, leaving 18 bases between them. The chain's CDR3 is CASSHSGTVSNEQFF. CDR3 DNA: TGTGCCAGCAGCCACTCCGGGACGGTTTCCAATGAGCAGTTCTTC.

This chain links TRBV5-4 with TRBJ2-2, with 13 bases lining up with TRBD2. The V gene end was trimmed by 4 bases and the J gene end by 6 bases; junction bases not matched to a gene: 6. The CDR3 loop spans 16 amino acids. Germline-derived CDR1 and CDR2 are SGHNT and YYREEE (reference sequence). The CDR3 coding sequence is TGTGCCAGCAGCGGGGGGACTAGCGGGGCCCCCGGGGAGCTGTTTTTT. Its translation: CASSGGTSGAPGELFF. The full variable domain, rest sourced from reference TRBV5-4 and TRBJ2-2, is ETGVTQSPTHLIKTRGQQVTLRCSSQSGHNTVSWYQQALGQGPQFIFQYYREEENGRGNFPPRFSGLQFPNYSSELNVNALELDDSALYLCASSGGTSGAPGELFFGEGSRLTVL.

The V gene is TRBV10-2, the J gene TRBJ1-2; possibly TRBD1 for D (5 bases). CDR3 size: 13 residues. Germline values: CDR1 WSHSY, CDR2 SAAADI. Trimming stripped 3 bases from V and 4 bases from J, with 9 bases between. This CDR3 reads CASSEGEPYGYTF. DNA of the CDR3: TGCGCCAGCAGTGAAGGGGAACCCTATGGCTACACCTTC.

In nucleotides, the CDR3 is TGTGCCAGCACCCCCCTGGGGGGCCCTGGTGAAGCTTTCTTT. The encoded protein is CASTPLGGPGEAFF. The V and J genes are TRBV28 and TRBJ1-1; perhaps TRBD1 as D (6 bases). The CDR3 length is 14 residues. Trimming removed 7 bases at V and 7 bases at J, with 19 bases between. Germline loops: CDR1 MDHEN, CDR2 SYDVKM.

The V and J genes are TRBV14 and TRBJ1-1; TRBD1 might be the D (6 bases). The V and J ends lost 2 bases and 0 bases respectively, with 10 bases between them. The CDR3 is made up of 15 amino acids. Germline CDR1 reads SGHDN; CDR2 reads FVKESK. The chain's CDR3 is CASSQRQDMNTEAFF. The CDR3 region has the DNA TGTGCCAGCAGCCAACGACAGGATATGAACACTGAAGCTTTCTTT.

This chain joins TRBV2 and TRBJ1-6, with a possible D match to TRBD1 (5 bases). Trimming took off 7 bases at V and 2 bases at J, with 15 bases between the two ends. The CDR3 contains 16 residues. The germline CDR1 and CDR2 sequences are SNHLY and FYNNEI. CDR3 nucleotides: TGTGCCAGCACCCTTCGAGGGGAGACCTATAATTCACCCCTCCACTTT. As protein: CASTLRGETYNSPLHF.

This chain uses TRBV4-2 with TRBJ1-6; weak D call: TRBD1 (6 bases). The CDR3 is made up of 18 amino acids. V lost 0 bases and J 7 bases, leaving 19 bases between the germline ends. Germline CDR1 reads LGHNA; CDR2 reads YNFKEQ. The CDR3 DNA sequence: TGTGCCAGCAGCCAAGAACTCGGCGGGGAGGGGGTAAATTCACCCCTCCACTTT. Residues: CASSQELGGEGVNSPLHF.

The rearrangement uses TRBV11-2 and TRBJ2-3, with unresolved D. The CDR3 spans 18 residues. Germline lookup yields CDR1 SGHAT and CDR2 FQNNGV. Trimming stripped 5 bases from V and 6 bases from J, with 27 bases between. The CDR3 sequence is CASSARSGGTPRVDTQYF. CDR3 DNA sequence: TGTGCCAGCAGCGCACGTTCGGGTGGCACCCCGAGAGTGGATACGCAGTATTTT.

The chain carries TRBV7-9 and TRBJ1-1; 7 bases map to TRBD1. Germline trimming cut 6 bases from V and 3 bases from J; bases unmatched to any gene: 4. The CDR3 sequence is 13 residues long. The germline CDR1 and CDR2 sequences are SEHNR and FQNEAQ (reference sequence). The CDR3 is CASRPTGDTEAFF. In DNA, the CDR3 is TGTGCCAGCAGGCCCACAGGGGACACTGAAGCTTTCTTT.

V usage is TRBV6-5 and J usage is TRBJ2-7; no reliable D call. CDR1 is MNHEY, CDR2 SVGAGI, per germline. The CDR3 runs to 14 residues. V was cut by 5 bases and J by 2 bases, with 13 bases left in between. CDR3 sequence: CASSTTRLTYEQYF. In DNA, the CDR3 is TGTGCCAGCAGTACCACCAGGCTTACCTACGAGCAGTACTTC.

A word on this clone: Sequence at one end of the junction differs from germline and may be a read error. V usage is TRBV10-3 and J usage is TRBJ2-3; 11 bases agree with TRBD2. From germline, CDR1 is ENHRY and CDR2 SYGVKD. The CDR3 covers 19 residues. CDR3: CAINETLAGGLRGADTQYF. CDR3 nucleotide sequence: TGTGCCATCAATGAGACCCTAGCGGGAGGCCTCCGGGGCGCAGATACGCAGTATTTT.

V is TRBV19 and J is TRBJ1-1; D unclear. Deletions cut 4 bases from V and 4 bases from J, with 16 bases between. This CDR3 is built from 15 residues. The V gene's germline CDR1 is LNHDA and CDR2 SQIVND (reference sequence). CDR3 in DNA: TGTGCCAGTAGTACCCAGCCCCTAACGGGCACTGAAGCTTTCTTT. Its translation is CASSTQPLTGTEAFF.

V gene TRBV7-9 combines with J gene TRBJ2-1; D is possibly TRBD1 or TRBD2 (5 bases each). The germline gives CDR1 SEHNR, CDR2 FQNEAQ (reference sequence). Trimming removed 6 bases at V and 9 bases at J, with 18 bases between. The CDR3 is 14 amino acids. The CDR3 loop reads CASRDAGRDVEQFF. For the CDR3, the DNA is TGTGCCAGCAGGGATGCGGGCAGGGACGTTGAGCAGTTCTTC. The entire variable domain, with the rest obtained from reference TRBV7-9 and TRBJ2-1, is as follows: DTGVSQNPRHKITKRGQNVTFRCDPISEHNRLYWYRQTLGQGPEFLTYFQNEAQLEKSRLLSDRFSAERPKGSFSTLEIQRTEQGDSAMYLCASRDAGRDVEQFFGPGTRLTVL.

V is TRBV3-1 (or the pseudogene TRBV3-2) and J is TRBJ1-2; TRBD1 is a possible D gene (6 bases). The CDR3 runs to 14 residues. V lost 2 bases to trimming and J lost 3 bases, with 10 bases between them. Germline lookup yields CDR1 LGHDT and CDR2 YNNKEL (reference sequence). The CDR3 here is CASSQRTVDYGYTF. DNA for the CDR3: TGTGCCAGCAGCCAAAGGACAGTCGACTATGGCTACACCTTC.

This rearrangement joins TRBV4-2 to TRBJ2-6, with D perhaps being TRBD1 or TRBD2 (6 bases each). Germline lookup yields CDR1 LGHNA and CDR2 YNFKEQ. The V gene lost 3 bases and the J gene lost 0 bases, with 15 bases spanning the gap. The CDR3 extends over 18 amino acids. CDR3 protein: CASSQEGGPLSGANVLTF. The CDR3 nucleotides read TGTGCCAGCAGCCAGGAGGGGGGACCCCTCTCTGGGGCCAACGTCCTGACTTTC.

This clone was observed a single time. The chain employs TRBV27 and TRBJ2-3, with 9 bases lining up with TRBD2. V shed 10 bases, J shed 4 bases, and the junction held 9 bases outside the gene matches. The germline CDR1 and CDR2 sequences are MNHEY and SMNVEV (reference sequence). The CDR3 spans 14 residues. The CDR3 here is CATHLAGSPDTQYF. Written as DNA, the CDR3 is TGTGCCACCCATCTAGCGGGAAGCCCAGATACGCAGTATTTT.

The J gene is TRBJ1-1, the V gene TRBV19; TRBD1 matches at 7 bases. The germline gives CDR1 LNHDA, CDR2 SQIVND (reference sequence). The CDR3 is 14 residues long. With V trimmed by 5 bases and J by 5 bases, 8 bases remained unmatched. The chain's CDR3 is CASSSAQGYTEAFF. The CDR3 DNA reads TGTGCCAGTAGTTCCGCACAGGGGTATACTGAAGCTTTCTTT.

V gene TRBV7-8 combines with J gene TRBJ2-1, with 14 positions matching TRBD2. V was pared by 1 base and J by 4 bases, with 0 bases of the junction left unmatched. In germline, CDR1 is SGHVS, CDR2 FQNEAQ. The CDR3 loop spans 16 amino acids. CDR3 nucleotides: TGTGCCAGCAGCTTAGGACTAGCGGGGGGGTACAATGAGCAGTTCTTC. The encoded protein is CASSLGLAGGYNEQFF.

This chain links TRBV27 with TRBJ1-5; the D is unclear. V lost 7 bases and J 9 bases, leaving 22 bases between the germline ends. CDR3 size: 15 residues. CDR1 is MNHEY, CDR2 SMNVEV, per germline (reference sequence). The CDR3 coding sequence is TGTGCCAGCAAAAAATCGGATTTACAGTTTGGGCCCCAGCATTTT. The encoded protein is CASKKSDLQFGPQHF.

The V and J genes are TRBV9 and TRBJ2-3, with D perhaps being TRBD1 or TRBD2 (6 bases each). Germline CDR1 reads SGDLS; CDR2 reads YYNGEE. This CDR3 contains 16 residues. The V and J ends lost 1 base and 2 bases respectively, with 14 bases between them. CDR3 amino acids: CASSVSTGAHTDTQYF. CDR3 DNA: TGTGCCAGCAGCGTAAGTACGGGGGCCCACACAGATACGCAGTATTTT.

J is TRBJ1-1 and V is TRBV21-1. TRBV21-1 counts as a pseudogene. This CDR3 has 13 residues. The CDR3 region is CASPKARRGGAFF. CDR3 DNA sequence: TGTGCCAGCCCCAAAGCTAGAAGGGGGGGAGCTTTCTTT.

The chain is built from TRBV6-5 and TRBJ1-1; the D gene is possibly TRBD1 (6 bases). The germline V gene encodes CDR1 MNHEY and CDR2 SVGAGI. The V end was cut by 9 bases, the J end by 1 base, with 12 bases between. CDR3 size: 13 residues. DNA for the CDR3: TGTGCCAGTACAGGGATTTGGAACACTGAAGCTTTCTTT. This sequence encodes CASTGIWNTEAFF.

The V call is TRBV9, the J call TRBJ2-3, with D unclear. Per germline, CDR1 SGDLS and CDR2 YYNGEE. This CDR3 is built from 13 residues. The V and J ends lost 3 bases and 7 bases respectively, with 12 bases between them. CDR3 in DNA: TGTGCCAGCAGCGAGGACCCAGGATATACGCAGTATTTT. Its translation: CASSEDPGYTQYF.

The CDR3 region is CASSPRRTVSYEQYF. The CDR3 DNA reads as TGTGCCAGTAGTCCACGTCGGACGGTCTCCTACGAGCAGTACTTC. This sequence joins TRBV19 and TRBJ2-7; no firm D call. CDR3 size: 15 residues. V gave up 5 bases and J gave up 0 bases, with 14 bases separating them. Germline V gene lookup returns CDR1 LNHDA and CDR2 SQIVND (reference sequence).

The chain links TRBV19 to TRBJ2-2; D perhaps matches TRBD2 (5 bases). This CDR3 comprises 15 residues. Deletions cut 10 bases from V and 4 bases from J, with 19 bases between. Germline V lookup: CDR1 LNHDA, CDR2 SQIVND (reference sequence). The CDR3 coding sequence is TGTGCCACCACCCCGGGATCTGCTGGCACCGGGGAGCTGTTTTTT. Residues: CATTPGSAGTGELFF.